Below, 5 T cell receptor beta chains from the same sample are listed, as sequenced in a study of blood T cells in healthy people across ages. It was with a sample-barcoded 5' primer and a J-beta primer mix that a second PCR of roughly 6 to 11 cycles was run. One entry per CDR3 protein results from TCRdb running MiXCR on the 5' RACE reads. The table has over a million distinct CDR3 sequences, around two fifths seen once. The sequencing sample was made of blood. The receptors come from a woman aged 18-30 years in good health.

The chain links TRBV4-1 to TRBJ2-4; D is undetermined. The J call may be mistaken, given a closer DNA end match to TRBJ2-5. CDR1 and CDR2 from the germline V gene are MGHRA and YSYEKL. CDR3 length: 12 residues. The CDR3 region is CASSQDLQTQYF. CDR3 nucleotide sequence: TGCGCCAGCAGCCAAGATTTGCAGACCCAGTACTTC.

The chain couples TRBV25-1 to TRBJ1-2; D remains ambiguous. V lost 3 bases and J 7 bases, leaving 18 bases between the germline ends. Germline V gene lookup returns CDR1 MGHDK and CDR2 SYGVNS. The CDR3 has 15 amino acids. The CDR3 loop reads CASSERLSLIGGYTF. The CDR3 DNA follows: TGTGCCAGCAGTGAGCGGTTGAGCCTTATAGGTGGCTACACCTTC.

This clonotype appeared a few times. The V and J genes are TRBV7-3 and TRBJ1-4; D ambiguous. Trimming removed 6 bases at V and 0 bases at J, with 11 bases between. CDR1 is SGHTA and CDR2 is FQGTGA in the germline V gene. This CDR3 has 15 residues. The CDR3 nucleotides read TGTGCCAGCAGTCCCCTCACTGCAACTAATGAAAAACTGTTTTTT. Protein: CASSPLTATNEKLFF. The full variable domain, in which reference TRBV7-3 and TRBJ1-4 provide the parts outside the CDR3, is GAGVSQTPSNKVTEKGKYVELRCDPISGHTALYWYRQSLGQGPEFLIYFQGTGAADDSGLPNDRFFAVRPEGSVSTLKIQRTERGDSAVYLCASSPLTATNEKLFFGSGTQLSVL.

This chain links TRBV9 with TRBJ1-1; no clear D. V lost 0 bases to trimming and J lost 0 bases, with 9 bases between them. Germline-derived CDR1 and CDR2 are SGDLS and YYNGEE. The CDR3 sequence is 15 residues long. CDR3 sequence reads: CASSVESSMNTEAFF. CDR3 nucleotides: TGTGCCAGCAGCGTAGAGAGCAGTATGAACACTGAAGCTTTCTTT.

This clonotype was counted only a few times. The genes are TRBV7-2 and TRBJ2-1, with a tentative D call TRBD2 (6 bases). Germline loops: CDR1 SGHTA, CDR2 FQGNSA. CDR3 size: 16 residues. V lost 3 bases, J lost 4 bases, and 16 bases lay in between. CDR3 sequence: CASSLFGSREYNEQFF. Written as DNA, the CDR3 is TGTGCCAGCAGCTTGTTTGGGAGTCGGGAGTACAATGAGCAGTTCTTC.